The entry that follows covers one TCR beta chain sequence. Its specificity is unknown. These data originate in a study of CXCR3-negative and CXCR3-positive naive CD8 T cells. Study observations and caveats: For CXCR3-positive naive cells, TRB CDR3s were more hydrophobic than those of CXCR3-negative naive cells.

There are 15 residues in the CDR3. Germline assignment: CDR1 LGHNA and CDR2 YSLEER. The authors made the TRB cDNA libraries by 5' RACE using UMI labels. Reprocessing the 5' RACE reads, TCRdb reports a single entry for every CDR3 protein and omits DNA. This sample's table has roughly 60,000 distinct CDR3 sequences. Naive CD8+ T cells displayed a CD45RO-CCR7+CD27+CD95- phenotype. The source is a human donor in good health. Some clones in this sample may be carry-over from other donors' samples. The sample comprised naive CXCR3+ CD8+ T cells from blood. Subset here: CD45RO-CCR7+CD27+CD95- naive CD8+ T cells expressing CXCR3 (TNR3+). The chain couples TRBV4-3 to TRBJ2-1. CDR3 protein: CASSQDRNRNNEQFF.